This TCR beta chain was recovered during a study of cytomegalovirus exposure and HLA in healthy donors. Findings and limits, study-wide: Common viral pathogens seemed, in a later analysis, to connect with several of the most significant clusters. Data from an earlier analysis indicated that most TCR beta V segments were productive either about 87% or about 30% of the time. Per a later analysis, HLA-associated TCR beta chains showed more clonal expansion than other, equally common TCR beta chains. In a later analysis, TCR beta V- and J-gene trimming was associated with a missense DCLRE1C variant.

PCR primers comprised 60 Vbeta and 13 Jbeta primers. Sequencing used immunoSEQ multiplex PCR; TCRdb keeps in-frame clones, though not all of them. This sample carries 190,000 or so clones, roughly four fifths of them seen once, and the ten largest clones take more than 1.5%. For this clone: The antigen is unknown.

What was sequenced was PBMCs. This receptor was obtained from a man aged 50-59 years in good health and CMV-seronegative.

The CDR3 DNA reads as TGTGCCAGCAAACTCGCTAGCGGGGGGGCTAGCCGGTGGGCCGGGGAGCTGTTTTTT. It specifies CASKLASGGASRWAGELFF. The J gene is TRBJ2-2, the V gene TRBV11-2; 12 nucleotides match TRBD2. The CDR3 runs to 19 residues. CDR1 and CDR2 from the germline V gene are SGHAT and FQNNGV. V lost 7 bases to trimming and J lost 6 bases; unmatched junction nucleotides: 18.